Shown below are 10 T cell receptor beta chains from a single sample sequenced in a study of T cell changes during pregnancy in multiple sclerosis (dated by TCRdb to 2018 to 2020). Receptor libraries were prepared by the immunoSEQ multiplex PCR assay. TCRdb retrieved this table from immuneACCESS and kept in-frame rearrangements only. Not all clones are present; in checked studies, unresolved V genes account for under half, and no reason is known for the remainder. Across this sample there are tens of thousands of clones, with roughly 89% seen only once. Roughly 1.3% of the sample belongs to the ten largest clones. Specimen: peripheral blood, collected after pregnancy. The receptors come from a female donor in good health, enrolled as a control in a pregnancy study.

The chain uses TRBV29-1 and TRBJ1-1, with 9 bases matching TRBD1. V shed 6 bases, J shed 2 bases, and the junction held 4 bases outside the gene matches. This CDR3 is built from 13 residues. Germline loops: CDR1 SQVTM, CDR2 ANQGSEA. CDR3: CSVSGQGNTEAFF. CDR3 in DNA: TGCAGCGTATCGGGACAGGGTAACACTGAAGCTTTCTTT.

This chain links TRBV11-2 with TRBJ1-2, with 8 bases fitting TRBD1. V trimming: 0 bases; J trimming: 9 bases; junction bases outside the gene matches: 6. Germline V gives CDR1 SGHAT, CDR2 FQNNGV. This CDR3 has 14 residues. In DNA, the CDR3 is TGTGCCAGCAGCTTAGACAGGGGGCTGCACAGCTACACCTTC. It specifies CASSLDRGLHSYTF.

J is TRBJ1-1 and V is TRBV7-9; 7 bases fit TRBD1. CDR1 and CDR2 from the germline V gene are SEHNR and FQNEAQ (reference sequence). V lost 1 base, J lost 5 bases, and 4 bases stayed unmatched. The CDR3 has 14 amino acids. CDR3: CASSLETGRTEAFF. Here the CDR3 DNA reads TGTGCCAGCAGCTTAGAGACAGGGAGGACTGAAGCTTTCTTT. The variable domain in full, with the rest retrieved from reference TRBV7-9 and TRBJ1-1, is DTGVSQNPRHKITKRGQNVTFRCDPISEHNRLYWYRQTLGQGPEFLTYFQNEAQLEKSRLLSDRFSAERPKGSFSTLEIQRTEQGDSAMYLCASSLETGRTEAFFGQGTRLTVV.

The chain has TRBV5-4 and TRBJ1-1, with TRBD1 as a possible D gene (5 bases). The CDR3 is made up of 16 amino acids. V was trimmed by 4 bases and J by 2 bases, leaving 18 bases between them. Per germline, CDR1 SGHNT and CDR2 YYREEE (reference sequence). The CDR3 reads CASSPGGGRINTEAFF. The CDR3 DNA follows: TGTGCCAGCAGCCCCGGGGGTGGACGGATTAACACTGAAGCTTTCTTT.

The rearrangement uses TRBV28 and TRBJ1-3; D call uncertain. The V and J ends lost 7 bases and 0 bases respectively, with 7 bases between them. Germline values: CDR1 MDHEN, CDR2 SYDVKM. This CDR3 comprises 13 residues. The CDR3 DNA is TGTGCCAGCAAAGGCGGCTCTGGAAACACCATATATTTT. This gives the protein CASKGGSGNTIYF.

The V and J genes are TRBV7-2 and TRBJ1-5, with D possibly TRBD1 on 6 matching bases. This CDR3 contains 15 residues. V lost 2 bases to trimming and J lost 5 bases, with 13 bases between them. CDR1 and CDR2 from the germline V gene are SGHTA and FQGNSA. CDR3 in amino acids: CASSLNTGRDQPQHF. CDR3 nucleotides: TGTGCCAGCAGCTTAAATACAGGGAGGGATCAGCCCCAGCATTTT. Full variable domain (rest looked up from reference TRBV7-2 and TRBJ1-5): GAGVSQSPSNKVTEKGKDVELRCDPISGHTALYWYRQSLGQGLEFLIYFQGNSAPDKSGLPSDRFSAERTGGSVSTLTIQRTQQEDSAVYLCASSLNTGRDQPQHFGDGTRLSIL.

The chain uses TRBV9 and TRBJ2-7, with D perhaps matching TRBD1 (5 bases). Germline lookup yields CDR1 SGDLS and CDR2 YYNGEE. The V gene lost 0 bases and the J gene lost 5 bases, with 15 bases spanning the gap. The CDR3 contains 15 residues. The CDR3 region has the DNA TGTGCCAGCAGCGTAGATGGGGCATGGGTTGACGAGCAGTACTTC. Its protein is CASSVDGAWVDEQYF.

The rearrangement joins TRBV7-8 to TRBJ2-3, with D uncertain. Trimming shortened V by 5 bases and J by 0 bases, and 9 bases separated the two germline ends. The CDR3 has 14 amino acids. Germline assignment: CDR1 SGHVS and CDR2 FQNEAQ. As DNA, the CDR3 is TGTGCCAGCAGCCCGCGGCTCAGCACAGATACGCAGTATTTT. Its protein product is CASSPRLSTDTQYF.

J is TRBJ2-3 and V is TRBV5-4; tentative D call: TRBD1 (7 bases). The length of the CDR3 is 16 residues. V shed 4 bases and J shed 4 bases, with 19 bases lying between them. Germline V lookup: CDR1 SGHNT, CDR2 YYREEE (reference sequence). CDR3 DNA sequence: TGTGCCAGCAGCGCCTCTCAGGGGGGCGTGGCAGATACGCAGTATTTT. Translating gives CASSASQGGVADTQYF.

The chain employs TRBV7-9 and TRBJ2-1; weak D call: TRBD1 (5 bases). The ends were cut back, 5 bases at V and 14 bases at J, with 16 bases in the middle. Germline V gene data show CDR1 as SEHNR and CDR2 as FQNEAQ (reference sequence). This CDR3 is built from 12 residues. The CDR3 reads CASSPVRAREFF. CDR3 in DNA: TGTGCCAGCAGCCCTGTGAGAGCCAGGGAGTTCTTC.